This T cell receptor (beta chain) was observed in a study of monozygotic twins with inflammatory bowel disease. Whole-study results and caveats: Whereas healthy co-twins had higher TCRbeta diversity (inverse Simpson), IBD patients had lower diversity.

Concerning this clonotype: Its antigen is not known.

A total RNA quantity of 3500 ng went into each TCR library. TCRdb processed the 5' RACE reads again and assigns one entry to each CDR3 protein, with no DNA. The specimen's table records 150,000 to 200,000 distinct CDR3 sequences. The germline V gene encodes CDR1 SGHAT and CDR2 FQNNGV. This CDR3 spans 14 amino acids. Without any T cell sorting, total RNA was isolated from whole blood. The chain links TRBV11-2 to TRBJ2-7; TCRdb's D gene call, TRBD1, goes unchecked for lack of DNA. Input material: blood. The clonotype originates from a human donor with ulcerative colitis or Crohn's disease, or a healthy co-twin of an affected twin (not recorded which). The CDR3 here is CASKDSASSYEQYF.